The clone carrying this T cell receptor beta chain was detected many times. Antigen: not known. Trimming removed 4 bases from V and 3 bases from J; junction bases left unmatched: 7. This CDR3 has 17 amino acids. The data were obtained in a study of T cell repertoires in cytomegalovirus infection. Study outcomes and limitations: HLA-C-restricted CMV-specific TCR beta clonotypes were dominant in the ex vivo response.

TCRdb fed the reads into MiXCR, producing one record per CDR3 protein. Among fewer than 350,000 distinct CDR3 sequences, 15% to 20% were seen once, and the ten largest hold about 11%. This chain connects TRBV12-3 or TRBV12-4 to TRBJ1-5; 12 nucleotides agree with TRBD1. The source is a human donor in good health (CMV status not recorded). Some clones in this sample may be carry-over from other donors' samples. Sequencing was performed on PBMCs. CDR3 in DNA: TGTGCCAGCAGTTCCCTCCGGGGACAGGGGGCCAATCAGCCCCAGCATTTT. Its translation: CASSSLRGQGANQPQHF.